Listed here are 5 T cell receptor beta chains from one sample, sequenced in a study of CD8 T cells in Susac syndrome. With random hexamers, reverse transcription was performed on about 0.5 to 1 ug of RNA. One entry per CDR3 protein results from TCRdb running MiXCR on the immunoSEQ multiplex PCR reads. The sample holds about 300,000 distinct CDR3 sequences, approximately 91% seen once. The sequenced sample was CD8+ T cells from PBMCs. The source is a human donor with multiple sclerosis.

J is TRBJ2-3 and V is TRBV2, with D tentatively TRBD2 (6 bases). The CDR3 consists of 13 residues. CDR1 SNHLY and CDR2 FYNNEI come from the germline V gene. Trimming took off 8 bases at V and 1 base at J, with 10 bases between the two ends. The CDR3 spells CASGPGGTDTQYF. Here the CDR3 DNA reads TGTGCCAGCGGCCCGGGGGGCACAGATACGCAGTATTTT.

CDR3 nucleotide sequence: TGTGCCAGCAGCTTGTTGGCGGAGGTGGGTGCTGGGGATCAGCCCCAGCATTTT. Residues: CASSLLAEVGAGDQPQHF. J is TRBJ1-5 and V is TRBV5-6, with D unclear. Germline V gene lookup returns CDR1 SGHDT and CDR2 YYEEEE. V gave up 1 base and J gave up 5 bases, with 22 bases separating them. CDR3 size: 18 residues.

The genes are TRBV3-1 and TRBJ1-5; no definite D call. The V end lost 4 bases, the J end lost 5 bases, and 15 bases lay between the germline ends. Germline lookup yields CDR1 LGHDT and CDR2 YNNKEL (reference sequence). The CDR3 consists of 15 residues. CDR3 DNA: TGTGCCAGCAGCCTACGAGGGTCTTTATATCAGCCCCAGCATTTT. Protein: CASSLRGSLYQPQHF. Complete variable domain (other parts from reference TRBV3-1 and TRBJ1-5): DTAVSQTPKYLVTQMGNDKSIKCEQNLGHDTMYWYKQDSKKFLKIMFSYNNKELIINETVPNRFSPKSPDKAHLNLHINSLELGDSAVYFCASSLRGSLYQPQHFGDGTRLSIL.

The chain combines TRBV7-9 with TRBJ2-5; TRBD2 matches 8 bases. The V and J ends lost 6 bases and 2 bases, in that order; junction bases with no gene match: 5. This CDR3 comprises 14 residues. In germline, CDR1 is SEHNR, CDR2 FQNEAQ (reference sequence). Here the CDR3 reads CASRRAGEQETQYF. CDR3 bases: TGTGCCAGCAGGCGAGCGGGAGAGCAAGAGACCCAGTACTTC. The full variable domain, rest sourced from reference TRBV7-9 and TRBJ2-5, is DTGVSQNPRHKITKRGQNVTFRCDPISEHNRLYWYRQTLGQGPEFLTYFQNEAQLEKSRLLSDRFSAERPKGSFSTLEIQRTEQGDSAMYLCASRRAGEQETQYFGPGTRLLVL.

The V and J genes are TRBV27 and TRBJ1-1, with D possibly TRBD1 on 5 matching bases. Germline loops: CDR1 MNHEY, CDR2 SMNVEV (reference sequence). This CDR3 contains 17 residues. V shed 3 bases and J shed 0 bases, with 17 bases lying between them. The CDR3 sequence is CASSFRVDPLLNTEAFF. The CDR3 coding sequence is TGTGCCAGCAGTTTCAGGGTCGACCCACTCCTGAACACTGAAGCTTTCTTT.